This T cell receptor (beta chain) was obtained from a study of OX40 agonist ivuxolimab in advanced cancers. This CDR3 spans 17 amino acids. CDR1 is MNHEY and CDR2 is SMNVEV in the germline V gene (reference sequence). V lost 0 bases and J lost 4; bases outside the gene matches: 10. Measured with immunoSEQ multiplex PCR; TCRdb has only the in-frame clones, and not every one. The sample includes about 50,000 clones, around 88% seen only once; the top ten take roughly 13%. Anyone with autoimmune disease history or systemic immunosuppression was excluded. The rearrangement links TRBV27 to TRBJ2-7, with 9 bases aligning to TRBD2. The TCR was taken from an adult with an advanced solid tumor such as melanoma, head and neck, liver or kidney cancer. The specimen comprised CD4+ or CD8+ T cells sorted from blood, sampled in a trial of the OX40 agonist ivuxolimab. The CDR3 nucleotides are TGTGCCAGCAGTTTATCATCTGGCGGGAGGGCCAGGTACGAGCAGTACTTC. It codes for CASSLSSGGRARYEQYF.